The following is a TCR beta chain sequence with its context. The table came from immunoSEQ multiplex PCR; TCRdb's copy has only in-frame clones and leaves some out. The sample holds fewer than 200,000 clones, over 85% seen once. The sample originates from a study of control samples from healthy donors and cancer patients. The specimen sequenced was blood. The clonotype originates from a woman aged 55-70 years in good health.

The CDR3 DNA is TGTGCCAGCAGTGCGACAGCTGGAAACACCATATATTTT. Protein sequence: CASSATAGNTIYF. This chain uses TRBV27 with TRBJ1-3, with D maybe TRBD1 (5 bases). V was cut by 5 bases and J by 2 bases, with 7 bases left in between. The CDR3 runs 13 residues. CDR1 and CDR2 from the germline V gene are MNHEY and SMNVEV (reference sequence).